Following are 9 T cell receptor beta chains from one sample sequenced in a study of CD8 T cells in Susac syndrome. Reverse transcription used about 0.45 to 1 ug RNA and random hexamers. TCRdb re-called the immunoSEQ multiplex PCR reads through MiXCR, storing one row per CDR3 protein. In the table there are some 120,000 distinct CDR3 sequences, about 94% of which are singletons. The specimen was CD8+ T cells from PBMCs. These receptors all come from a human donor with Susac syndrome.

V is TRBV20-1 and J is TRBJ2-5, with D perhaps TRBD1 or TRBD2 (5 bases each). The CDR3 runs to 16 residues. CDR1 is DFQATT and CDR2 is SNEGSKA in the germline V gene (reference sequence). V lost 0 bases and J 5 bases, leaving 19 bases between the germline ends. CDR3 protein: CSARDWGSWGTETQYF. In nucleotides, the CDR3 is TGCAGTGCTAGAGATTGGGGGTCTTGGGGTACGGAGACCCAGTACTTC.

The V call is TRBV24-1, the J call TRBJ2-5; 9 bases agree with TRBD1. Per germline, CDR1 KGHDR and CDR2 SFDVKD. V shed 5 bases, J shed 2 bases, and the junction held 2 bases outside the gene matches. This CDR3 comprises 14 residues. The CDR3 nucleotides read TGTGCCACCAGTGTTGGGACAGGGCAAGAGACCCAGTACTTC. Translated: CATSVGTGQETQYF.

The gene calls are TRBV15 and TRBJ1-5, with D unresolved. The V gene's germline CDR1 is LNHNV and CDR2 YYDKDF (reference sequence). This CDR3 spans 15 amino acids. V was cut by 0 bases and J by 3 bases, with 9 bases left in between. The DNA for the CDR3 is TGTGCCACCAGCAGAGATGGCACCAACAATCAGCCCCAGCATTTT. This translates into CATSRDGTNNQPQHF.

J is TRBJ1-2 and V is TRBV5-1; D gene uncertain. CDR3 length: 14 residues. V dropped 3 bases and J dropped 6 bases, with 15 bases sitting between them. Germline-derived CDR1 and CDR2 are SGHRS and YFSETQ. The CDR3 DNA follows: TGCGCCAGCAGCTCGGACGGGGAAAGAAATGGCTACACCTTC. It yields the protein CASSSDGERNGYTF.

The V gene is TRBV6-2 or TRBV6-3, the J gene TRBJ2-1; no clear D. The CDR3 has 14 amino acids. Trimming took 4 bases from V and 0 from J, leaving 7 bases between them. Germline CDR1 is MNHEY and CDR2 is SVGEGT. CDR3 DNA: TGTGCCAGCAGTTTTTGGGGCTCCTACAATGAGCAGTTCTTC. This translates into CASSFWGSYNEQFF.

The CDR3 DNA follows: TGTGCCACCAAGACGGGAAACTCTGGAAACACCATATATTTT. Its translation is CATKTGNSGNTIYF. This chain links TRBV15 with TRBJ1-3; no firm D call. The CDR3 spans 14 residues. V was cut by 7 bases and J by 0 bases, with 10 bases left in between. The germline gives CDR1 LNHNV, CDR2 YYDKDF (reference sequence).

The chain uses TRBV15 and TRBJ2-1; possibly TRBD2 for D (6 bases). V was clipped by 3 bases and J by 5 bases, with 11 bases between them. The CDR3 is 14 amino acids. In germline, CDR1 is LNHNV, CDR2 YYDKDF (reference sequence). The CDR3 sequence is CATSSLLAHNEQFF. For the CDR3, the DNA is TGTGCCACCAGCAGCCTACTAGCTCACAATGAGCAGTTCTTC. The whole variable domain, remainder taken from reference TRBV15 and TRBJ2-1, is DAMVIQNPRYQVTQFGKPVTLSCSQTLNHNVMYWYQQKSSQAPKLLFHYYDKDFNNEADTPDNFQSRRPNTSFCFLDIRSPGLGDTAMYLCATSSLLAHNEQFFGPGTRLTVL.

The rearrangement links TRBV27 to TRBJ1-1; D not resolved. Germline V gene lookup returns CDR1 MNHEY and CDR2 SMNVEV (reference sequence). V lost 2 bases and J lost 4, with 11 bases in between. CDR3 size: 14 residues. The CDR3, as DNA: TGTGCCAGCAGTTTAATCCACGGTGGCACTGAAGCTTTCTTT. Translated: CASSLIHGGTEAFF.

The rearrangement uses TRBV12-3 or TRBV12-4 and TRBJ1-2; possibly TRBD1 for D (5 bases). Trimming took off 3 bases at V and 6 bases at J, with 11 bases between the two ends. CDR3 length equals 13 residues. The CDR3 here is CASSLGLGDGYTF. The CDR3 DNA sequence: TGTGCCAGCAGTTTGGGACTAGGGGATGGCTACACCTTC.